The 7 T cell receptor beta chains below were found in one sample sequenced in a study of PD-1 blockade in classical Hodgkin lymphoma. Only in-frame clones appear in the TCRdb table, and some are missing; sequencing was by immunoSEQ multiplex PCR. The table includes around 25,000 clones, nearly 95% detected once. Time point specified: newly diagnosed, previously untreated cHL patient sample. The sequenced sample consisted of peripheral blood mononuclear cells (PBMCs). The receptors were gathered from a human donor with classical Hodgkin lymphoma.

The chain links TRBV7-2 to TRBJ1-1, with a weak D call TRBD1 (6 bases). The CDR3 spans 14 residues. With 6 bases removed from V and 0 bases from J, the gap between germline ends came to 11 bases. CDR1 is SGHTA, CDR2 FQGNSA, per germline. CDR3 in DNA: TGTGCCAGCAGAGAACAGGGTCTGAACACTGAAGCTTTCTTT. This translates into CASREQGLNTEAFF.

The rearrangement links TRBV6-6 to TRBJ1-5; D is possibly TRBD1 (6 bases). The CDR3 extends over 14 amino acids. Trimming removed 3 bases from V and 5 bases from J, with 11 bases in between. Germline CDR1 is MNHNY and CDR2 is SVGAGI (reference sequence). The CDR3 reads CASSYTGSYQPQHF. CDR3 bases: TGTGCCAGCAGTTATACAGGGAGCTATCAGCCCCAGCATTTT.

The chain joins TRBV11-3 to TRBJ2-2, with D uncertain. CDR1 is SGHNT and CDR2 is YENEEA in the germline V gene. The V end lost 1 base, the J end lost 0 bases, and 9 bases lay between the germline ends. The CDR3 extends over 16 amino acids. The chain's CDR3 is CASSLVRSSNTGELFF. The CDR3 nucleotides read TGTGCCAGCAGCTTAGTGCGATCCTCGAACACCGGGGAGCTGTTTTTT.

Remarks on this clone: The germline gene is not matched at one end of the junction; a read error may be the cause. CDR3 amino acids: CASTLDRGILNEQFF. CDR3 nucleotides: TGTGCCAGCACCTTAGACAGGGGGATTCTCAATGAGCAGTTCTTC. This sequence joins TRBV7-8 and TRBJ2-1; 9 positions match TRBD1. The length of the CDR3 is 15 residues. Germline CDR1 SGHVS, CDR2 FQNEAQ. Full variable domain (rest looked up from reference TRBV7-8 and TRBJ2-1): GAGVSQSPRYKVAKRGQDVALRCDPISGHVSLFWYQQALGQGPEFLTYFQNEAQLDKSGLPSDRFFAERPEGSVSTLKIQRTQQEDSAVYLCASTLDRGILNEQFFGPGTRLTVL.

This chain uses TRBV29-1 with TRBJ2-3; possibly TRBD1 or TRBD2 for D (6 bases each). Germline V lookup: CDR1 SQVTM, CDR2 ANQGSEA. The CDR3 contains 19 residues. Trimming left V 4 bases short and J 5 bases short, with 31 bases between. The CDR3, as DNA: TGCAGCGTTGCCCGACAGGTCCTACCCTTGGGGGGAGAGGGAGATACGCAGTATTTT. Protein sequence: CSVARQVLPLGGEGDTQYF.

The gene calls are TRBV18 and TRBJ1-1, with unresolved D. The CDR3 length is 13 residues. Per germline, CDR1 KGHSH and CDR2 LQKENI. V lost 4 bases, J lost 1 base, and 7 bases lay in between. The CDR3 bases are TGTGCCAGCTCACAAAAAGCGAACACTGAAGCTTTCTTT. Translation gives CASSQKANTEAFF.

The chain uses TRBV5-1 and TRBJ1-4, with D possibly TRBD1 on 6 matching bases. The length of the CDR3 is 18 residues. CDR1 and CDR2 (germline): SGHRS, YFSETQ. V was trimmed by 3 bases and J by 0 bases, leaving 18 bases between them. This CDR3 reads CASSSSPDRRPTNEKLFF. The CDR3 DNA is TGCGCCAGCAGCTCATCTCCCGACAGGCGCCCAACTAATGAAAAACTGTTTTTT. The variable domain in full, completed from reference TRBV5-1 and TRBJ1-4, reads KAGVTQTPRYLIKTRGQQVTLSCSPISGHRSVSWYQQTPGQGLQFLFEYFSETQRNKGNFPGRFSGRQFSNSRSEMNVSTLELGDSALYLCASSSSPDRRPTNEKLFFGSGTQLSVL.